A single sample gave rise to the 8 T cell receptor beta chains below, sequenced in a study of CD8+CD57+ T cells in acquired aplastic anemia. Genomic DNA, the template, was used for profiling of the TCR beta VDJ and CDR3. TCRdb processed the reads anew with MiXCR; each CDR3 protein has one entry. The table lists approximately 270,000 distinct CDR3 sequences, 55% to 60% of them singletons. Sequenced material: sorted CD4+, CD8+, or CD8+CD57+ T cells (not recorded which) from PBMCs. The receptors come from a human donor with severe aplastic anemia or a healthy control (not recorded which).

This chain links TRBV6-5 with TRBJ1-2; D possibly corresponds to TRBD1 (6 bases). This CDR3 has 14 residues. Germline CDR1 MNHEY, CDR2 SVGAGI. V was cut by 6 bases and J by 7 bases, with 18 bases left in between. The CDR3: CASRPLWGGPGYTF. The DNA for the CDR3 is TGTGCCAGCAGACCCCTGTGGGGGGGGCCTGGCTACACCTTC.

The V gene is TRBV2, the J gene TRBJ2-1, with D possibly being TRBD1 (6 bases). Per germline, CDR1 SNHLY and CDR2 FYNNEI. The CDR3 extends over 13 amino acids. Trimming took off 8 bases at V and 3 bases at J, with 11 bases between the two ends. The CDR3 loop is CASGGGYYNEQFF. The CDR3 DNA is TGTGCCAGCGGGGGCGGGTACTACAATGAGCAGTTCTTC.

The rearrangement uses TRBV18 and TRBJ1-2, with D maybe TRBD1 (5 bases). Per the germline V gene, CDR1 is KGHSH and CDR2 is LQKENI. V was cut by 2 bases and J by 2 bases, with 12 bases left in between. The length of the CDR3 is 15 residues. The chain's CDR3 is CASSPETAPNYGYTF. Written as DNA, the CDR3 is TGTGCCAGCTCACCAGAGACAGCCCCCAACTATGGCTACACCTTC.

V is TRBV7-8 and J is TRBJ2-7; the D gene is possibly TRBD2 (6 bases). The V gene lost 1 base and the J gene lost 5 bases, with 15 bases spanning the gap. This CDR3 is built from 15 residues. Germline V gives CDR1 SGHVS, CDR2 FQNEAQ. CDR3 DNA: TGTGCCAGCAGCTTAGGTCGCGGGGCGTCCAACGAGCAGTACTTC. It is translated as CASSLGRGASNEQYF.

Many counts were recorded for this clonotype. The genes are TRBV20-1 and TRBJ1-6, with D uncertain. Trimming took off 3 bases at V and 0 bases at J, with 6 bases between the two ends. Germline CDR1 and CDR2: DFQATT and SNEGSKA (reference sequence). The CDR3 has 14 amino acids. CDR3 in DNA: TGCAGTGCTAGTCCCAGCTCCTATAATTCACCCCTCCACTTT. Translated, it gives CSASPSSYNSPLHF.

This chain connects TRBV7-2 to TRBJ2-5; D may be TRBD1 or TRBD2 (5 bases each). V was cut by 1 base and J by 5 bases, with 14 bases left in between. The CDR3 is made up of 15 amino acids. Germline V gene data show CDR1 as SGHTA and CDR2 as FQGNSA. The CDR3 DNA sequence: TGTGCCAGCAGCTTAGTTGGGACCCGCAGGGAGACCCAGTACTTC. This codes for CASSLVGTRRETQYF.

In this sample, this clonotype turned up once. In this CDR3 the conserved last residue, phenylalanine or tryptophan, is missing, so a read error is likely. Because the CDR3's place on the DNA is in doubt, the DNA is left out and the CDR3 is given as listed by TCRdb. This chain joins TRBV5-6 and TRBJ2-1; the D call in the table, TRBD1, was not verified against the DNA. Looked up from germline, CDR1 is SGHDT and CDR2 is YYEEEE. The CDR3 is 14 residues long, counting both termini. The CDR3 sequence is CASSLGILTQGRTT.

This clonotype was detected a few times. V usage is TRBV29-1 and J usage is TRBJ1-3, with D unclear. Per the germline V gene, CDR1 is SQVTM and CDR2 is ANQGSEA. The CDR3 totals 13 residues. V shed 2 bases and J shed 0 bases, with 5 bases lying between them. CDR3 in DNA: TGCAGCGTTGAACTTGCCTCTGGAAACACCATATATTTT. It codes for CSVELASGNTIYF.